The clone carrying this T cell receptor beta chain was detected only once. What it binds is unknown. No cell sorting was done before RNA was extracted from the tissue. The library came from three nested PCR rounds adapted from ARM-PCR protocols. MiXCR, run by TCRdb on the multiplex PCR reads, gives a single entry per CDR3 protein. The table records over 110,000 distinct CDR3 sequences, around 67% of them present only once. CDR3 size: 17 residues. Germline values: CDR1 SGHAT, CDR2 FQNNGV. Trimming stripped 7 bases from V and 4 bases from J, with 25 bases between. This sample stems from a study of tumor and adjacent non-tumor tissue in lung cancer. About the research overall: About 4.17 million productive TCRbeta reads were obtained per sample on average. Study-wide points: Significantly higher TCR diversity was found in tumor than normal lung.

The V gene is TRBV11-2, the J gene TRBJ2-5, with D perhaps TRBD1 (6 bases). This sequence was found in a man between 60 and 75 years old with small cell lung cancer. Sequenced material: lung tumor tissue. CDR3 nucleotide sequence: TGTGCCAGCAACCCTCCAGGACAGCCCGTTGGGATAGAGACCCAGTACTTC. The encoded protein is CASNPPGQPVGIETQYF. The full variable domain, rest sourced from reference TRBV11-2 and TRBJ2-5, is EAGVAQSPRYKIIEKRQSVAFWCNPISGHATLYWYQQILGQGPKLLIQFQNNGVVDDSQLPKDRFSAERLKGVDSTLKIQPAKLEDSAVYLCASNPPGQPVGIETQYFGPGTRLLVL.